Shown below are 30 T cell receptor beta chains from a single sample sequenced in a study of siplizumab effects on memory and regulatory T cells. Only in-frame clones appear in the TCRdb table, and some are missing; sequencing was by immunoSEQ multiplex PCR. The table includes 99,000 or so clones, just under 95% detected once. Sequenced input: non-Treg CD4+ T cells sorted from blood. The receptors were gathered from a human donor in good health.

Here the CDR3 DNA reads TGTGCCAGCAGCTTAGAGGGACTACAATCCCAGCCCCAGCATTTT. Translating it yields CASSLEGLQSQPQHF. The chain is built from TRBV7-9 and TRBJ1-5; D possibly corresponds to TRBD1 (5 bases). Trimming stripped 1 base from V and 7 bases from J, with 14 bases between. This CDR3 has 15 amino acids. In germline, CDR1 is SEHNR, CDR2 FQNEAQ (reference sequence).

The rearrangement links TRBV19 to TRBJ1-4; possible D gene TRBD1, 5 bases. The CDR3 runs to 14 residues. The germline CDR1 and CDR2 sequences are LNHDA and SQIVND (reference sequence). Trimming shortened V by 6 bases and J by 2 bases, and 10 bases separated the two germline ends. CDR3 sequence reads: CASRSAGTNEKLFF. The CDR3 DNA reads as TGTGCCAGTAGGTCGGCAGGGACTAATGAAAAACTGTTTTTT. Full variable domain (missing parts from reference TRBV19 and TRBJ1-4): DGGITQSPKYLFRKEGQNVTLSCEQNLNHDAMYWYRQDPGQGLRLIYYSQIVNDFQKGDIAEGYSVSREKKESFPLTVTSAQKNPTAFYLCASRSAGTNEKLFFGSGTQLSVL.

The V gene is TRBV25-1, the J gene TRBJ2-5, with D tentatively TRBD2 (6 bases). Germline-derived CDR1 and CDR2 are MGHDK and SYGVNS. This CDR3 region has 16 residues. V lost 4 bases to trimming and J lost 2 bases, with 17 bases between them. CDR3 sequence: CASSGEAGHIQETQYF. The CDR3 region has the DNA TGTGCCAGCAGTGGGGAGGCTGGACACATACAAGAGACCCAGTACTTC.

The chain combines TRBV7-3 with TRBJ2-2; D gene unclear. CDR1 and CDR2 (germline): SGHTA, FQGTGA. The V end lost 5 bases, the J end lost 6 bases, and 7 bases lay between the germline ends. The CDR3 covers 12 residues. The CDR3 DNA follows: TGTGCCAGCAGCCCACAATCCGGGGAGCTGTTTTTT. As protein: CASSPQSGELFF.

This chain joins TRBV18 and TRBJ2-3; 8 nucleotides agree with TRBD2. With 2 bases clipped from V and 2 bases from J, the junction kept 6 bases outside the gene matches. This CDR3 spans 16 amino acids. Germline V gene sequence: CDR1 KGHSH, CDR2 LQKENI. CDR3 in amino acids: CASSPYVAGNTDTQYF. The DNA of the CDR3 is TGTGCCAGCTCACCATACGTAGCGGGGAACACAGATACGCAGTATTTT.

The rearrangement joins TRBV7-9 to TRBJ2-7, with D possibly matching TRBD1 (5 bases). Germline CDR1 is SEHNR and CDR2 is FQNEAQ (reference sequence). The germline V and J ends were trimmed by 3 bases and 1 base, with 7 bases remaining between them. The CDR3 runs 13 residues. This chain's CDR3 is CASSFQGSYEQYF. The CDR3, as DNA: TGTGCCAGCAGCTTTCAGGGTTCCTACGAGCAGTACTTC.

This clone is a singleton in its sample. The chain joins TRBV2 to TRBJ2-2; D is ambiguous. V was clipped by 3 bases and J by 0 bases, with 5 bases between them. Germline loops: CDR1 SNHLY, CDR2 FYNNEI. There are 14 residues in the CDR3. CDR3 in amino acids: CASSELTNTGELFF. CDR3 DNA: TGTGCCAGCAGTGAGTTAACGAACACCGGGGAGCTGTTTTTT.

The rearrangement links TRBV6-5 to TRBJ2-6; no clear D. Germline CDR1 reads MNHEY; CDR2 reads SVGAGI. This CDR3 spans 15 amino acids. The V and J ends lost 4 bases and 1 base respectively, with 8 bases between them. The chain's CDR3 is CASSSRNSGANVLTF. In DNA, the CDR3 is TGTGCCAGCAGTTCGCGAAATTCTGGGGCCAACGTCCTGACTTTC.

The gene calls are TRBV7-9 and TRBJ1-5; D may be TRBD1 (5 bases). The V gene's germline CDR1 is SEHNR and CDR2 FQNEAQ (reference sequence). The ends were cut back, 3 bases at V and 4 bases at J, with 13 bases in the middle. This CDR3 has 15 amino acids. Here the CDR3 DNA reads TGTGCCAGCAGCTTTGACCCGGGACGGAATCAGCCCCAGCATTTT. The encoded protein is CASSFDPGRNQPQHF.

The chain links TRBV20-1 to TRBJ1-4; D is uncertain. Per germline, CDR1 DFQATT and CDR2 SNEGSKA (reference sequence). The CDR3 extends over 10 amino acids. V shed 4 bases and J shed 8 bases, with 5 bases lying between them. CDR3 protein: CSAIREKLFF. DNA of the CDR3: TGCAGTGCTATCCGAGAAAAACTGTTTTTT.

The rearrangement links TRBV28 to TRBJ1-5, with a weak D call TRBD1 (6 bases). Per germline, CDR1 MDHEN and CDR2 SYDVKM. Trimming left V 6 bases short and J 7 bases short, with 13 bases between. CDR3 length: 13 residues. The CDR3 region has the DNA TGTGCCAGCAGGGGGGGGCGATTGCAGCCCCAGCATTTT. Translation gives CASRGGRLQPQHF.

The chain employs TRBV14 and TRBJ1-1; D ambiguous. The CDR3 sequence is 12 residues long. Per the germline V gene, CDR1 is SGHDN and CDR2 is FVKESK. Trimming shortened V by 4 bases and J by 4 bases, and 7 bases separated the two germline ends. CDR3 DNA: TGTGCCAGCAGCCGGGGAGTCACTGAAGCTTTCTTT. This encodes CASSRGVTEAFF.

Only one count was recorded for this clone. The chain employs TRBV6-1 and TRBJ2-2, with D unclear. The CDR3 extends over 14 amino acids. The germline gives CDR1 MNHNS, CDR2 SASEGT. With 3 bases removed from V and 1 base from J, the gap between germline ends came to 6 bases. CDR3 sequence (DNA): TGTGCCAGCAGTGACTTACGGAACACCGGGGAGCTGTTTTTT. Protein product: CASSDLRNTGELFF.

The gene calls are TRBV6-5 and TRBJ2-5; D ambiguous. Trimming pared 0 bases from V and 4 bases from J, leaving 3 bases between. Germline CDR1 MNHEY, CDR2 SVGAGI. This CDR3 contains 12 residues. CDR3 protein: CASSYSLETQYF. The CDR3 DNA is TGTGCCAGCAGTTACTCTCTAGAGACCCAGTACTTC.

The CDR3 sequence is CASSIGRGRLFRVDSNQPQHF. In nucleotides, the CDR3 is TGTGCCAGTAGTATAGGGCGGGGTCGGCTCTTTAGGGTGGATAGCAATCAGCCCCAGCATTTT. The V gene is TRBV19, the J gene TRBJ1-5; D not resolved. The V gene lost 1 base and the J gene lost 0 bases, with 25 bases spanning the gap. Germline CDR1 LNHDA, CDR2 SQIVND (reference sequence). This CDR3 comprises 21 residues. The complete variable domain, with remaining parts taken from reference TRBV19 and TRBJ1-5, reads DGGITQSPKYLFRKEGQNVTLSCEQNLNHDAMYWYRQDPGQGLRLIYYSQIVNDFQKGDIAEGYSVSREKKESFPLTVTSAQKNPTAFYLCASSIGRGRLFRVDSNQPQHFGDGTRLSIL.

This sequence joins TRBV29-1 and TRBJ2-1; 8 nucleotides line up with TRBD1. Germline CDR1 reads SQVTM; CDR2 reads ANQGSEA. The CDR3 consists of 14 residues. V was clipped by 3 bases and J by 7 bases; unmatched bases: 8. The CDR3: CSVDPGGAGNEQFF. The CDR3 DNA reads TGCAGCGTTGATCCAGGGGGCGCGGGGAATGAGCAGTTCTTC.

The genes are TRBV30 and TRBJ2-3, with D perhaps TRBD2 (6 bases). This CDR3 comprises 15 residues. Germline CDR1 and CDR2: GTSNPN and SVGIG (reference sequence). The V end was cut by 0 bases, the J end by 2 bases, with 12 bases between. The CDR3 nucleotides read TGTGCCTGGAGTGTACGGGGCGGGAACACAGATACGCAGTATTTT. This codes for CAWSVRGGNTDTQYF.

The V and J genes are TRBV5-4 and TRBJ2-3; D gene uncertain. The CDR3 runs 13 residues. CDR1 is SGHNT and CDR2 is YYREEE in the germline V gene (reference sequence). Between the trimmed V and J ends, which lost 5 bases and 3 bases, there was a span of 10 bases. CDR3 in amino acids: CASRRAETDTQYF. CDR3 nucleotides: TGTGCCAGCAGAAGGGCTGAGACAGATACGCAGTATTTT. Drawing the rest from reference TRBV5-4 and TRBJ2-3, the complete variable domain is ETGVTQSPTHLIKTRGQQVTLRCSSQSGHNTVSWYQQALGQGPQFIFQYYREEENGRGNFPPRFSGLQFPNYSSELNVNALELDDSALYLCASRRAETDTQYFGPGTRLTVL.

CDR3 sequence: CSVNSPGQGDEQYF. The CDR3 coding sequence is TGCAGCGTAAACTCCCCGGGACAGGGTGACGAGCAGTACTTC. The chain uses TRBV29-1 and TRBJ2-7; 9 bases are shared with TRBD1. The CDR3 loop spans 14 amino acids. CDR1 is SQVTM, CDR2 ANQGSEA, per germline. The junction had 11 bases not matched to a gene; V was cut back by 6 bases and J by 5 bases.

This clone was observed a single time. The chain uses TRBV7-2 and TRBJ2-5, with 8 bases aligning to TRBD2. CDR1 is SGHTA, CDR2 FQGNSA, per germline. The ends lost 2 bases at V and 9 bases at J; junction bases unmatched: 11. CDR3 size: 15 residues. The CDR3, as DNA: TGTGCCAGCAGCTTAAGATTCGGAGCGGGAGCAGCCCAGTACTTC. Its translation is CASSLRFGAGAAQYF. The variable domain in full, completed from reference TRBV7-2 and TRBJ2-5, reads GAGVSQSPSNKVTEKGKDVELRCDPISGHTALYWYRQSLGQGLEFLIYFQGNSAPDKSGLPSDRFSAERTGGSVSTLTIQRTQQEDSAVYLCASSLRFGAGAAQYFGPGTRLLVL.

The chain carries TRBV2 and TRBJ2-7; 7 bases line up with TRBD2. Trimming removed 7 bases from V and 6 bases from J; junction bases left unmatched: 12. Germline assignment: CDR1 SNHLY and CDR2 FYNNEI. The CDR3 runs to 14 residues. The CDR3 protein is CASTGTRTSLEQYF. CDR3 DNA sequence: TGTGCCAGCACCGGAACGAGGACTAGTCTCGAGCAGTACTTC. Based on the CDR3 plus reference TRBV2 and TRBJ2-7, the full variable domain is EPEVTQTPSHQVTQMGQEVILRCVPISNHLYFYWYRQILGQKVEFLVSFYNNEISEKSEIFDDQFSVERPDGSNFTLKIRSTKLEDSAMYFCASTGTRTSLEQYFGPGTRLTVT.

Concerning this clone: At one of its ends the junction is not consistent with the germline gene, which may arise from a read error. V gene TRBV18 combines with J gene TRBJ1-3; D might be TRBD1 (5 bases). The CDR3 consists of 14 residues. Per germline, CDR1 KGHSH and CDR2 LQKENI. The CDR3 protein is CASSQDAGTFLVVF. DNA for the CDR3: TGTGCCAGCTCACAAGACGCGGGGACCTTCCTAGTTGTTTTT. The full variable domain, with the rest looked up from reference TRBV18 and TRBJ1-3, is NAGVMQNPRHLVRRRGQEARLRCSPMKGHSHVYWYRQLPEEGLKFMVYLQKENIIDESGMPKERFSAEFPKEGPSILRIQQVVRGDSAAYFCASSQDAGTFLVVFGEGSWLTVV.

V is TRBV27 and J is TRBJ2-3; no clear D. The CDR3 is 15 amino acids. Between the trimmed V and J ends, which lost 5 bases and 5 bases, there was a span of 17 bases. Germline loops: CDR1 MNHEY, CDR2 SMNVEV (reference sequence). The CDR3 protein is CASSQRLGSRDTQYF. As DNA, the CDR3 is TGTGCCAGCAGTCAAAGGTTGGGGTCGCGAGATACGCAGTATTTT.

V usage is TRBV6-4 and J usage is TRBJ1-1, with D unresolved. Germline lookup yields CDR1 MRHNA and CDR2 SNTAGT. The V and J ends lost 5 bases and 3 bases respectively, with 10 bases between them. This CDR3 contains 13 residues. The DNA for the CDR3 is TGTGCCAGCAGTCGGTTAATGGACACTGAAGCTTTCTTT. Encoded protein: CASSRLMDTEAFF.

The table lists this clone with a count of one. The CDR3 DNA is TGTGCCAGTAGTACGAAGTCTAGCAATCAGCCCCAGCATTTT. Its translation: CASSTKSSNQPQHF. The chain links TRBV19 to TRBJ1-5; D not certain. Trimming cost V 4 bases and J 0 bases, with 7 bases left between them. This CDR3 has 14 residues. The germline CDR1 and CDR2 sequences are LNHDA and SQIVND (reference sequence).

The chain uses TRBV6-4 and TRBJ2-1; D may be TRBD2 (5 bases). Trimming pared 4 bases from V and 8 bases from J, leaving 18 bases between. Per germline, CDR1 MRHNA and CDR2 SNTAGT. There are 15 residues in the CDR3. CDR3 sequence (DNA): TGTGCCAGCAGTGTCCCTGGTTCGGGGATTGATGAGCAGTTCTTC. Residues: CASSVPGSGIDEQFF.

This chain uses TRBV7-9 with TRBJ2-1; D is perhaps TRBD1 (5 bases). The CDR3 spans 14 residues. The ends were cut back, 2 bases at V and 10 bases at J, with 15 bases in the middle. From germline, CDR1 is SEHNR and CDR2 FQNEAQ (reference sequence). CDR3 in DNA: TGTGCCAGCAGCTTATTACAGGCCCTCAAAGAGCAGTTCTTC. It codes for CASSLLQALKEQFF.

The rearrangement uses TRBV18 and TRBJ1-5, with D maybe TRBD1 (5 bases). CDR3 length: 13 amino acids. From germline, CDR1 is KGHSH and CDR2 LQKENI. V was trimmed by 2 bases and J by 6 bases, leaving 8 bases between them. The CDR3 coding sequence is TGTGCCAGCTCACCAAAAGGGGTTCAGCCCCAGCATTTT. Translation: CASSPKGVQPQHF. The complete variable domain, with remaining parts taken from reference TRBV18 and TRBJ1-5, reads NAGVMQNPRHLVRRRGQEARLRCSPMKGHSHVYWYRQLPEEGLKFMVYLQKENIIDESGMPKERFSAEFPKEGPSILRIQQVVRGDSAAYFCASSPKGVQPQHFGDGTRLSIL.

The chain combines TRBV6-5 with TRBJ2-1; perhaps TRBD1 as D (5 bases). The CDR3 has 12 residues. V dropped 5 bases and J dropped 9 bases, with 11 bases sitting between them. In germline, CDR1 is MNHEY, CDR2 SVGAGI. This chain's CDR3 is CASSPGFSEQFF. In DNA, the CDR3 is TGTGCCAGCAGTCCAGGGTTCAGTGAGCAGTTCTTC.

A few counts support this clone. The V and J genes are TRBV27 and TRBJ1-2; maybe TRBD1 (6 bases). V was pared by 4 bases and J by 8 bases, with 17 bases between. Germline CDR1 and CDR2: MNHEY and SMNVEV (reference sequence). This CDR3 is 14 amino acids long. The CDR3 reads CASSWTGTHNGYTF. CDR3 DNA: TGTGCCAGCAGTTGGACCGGGACACATAACGGCTACACCTTC.